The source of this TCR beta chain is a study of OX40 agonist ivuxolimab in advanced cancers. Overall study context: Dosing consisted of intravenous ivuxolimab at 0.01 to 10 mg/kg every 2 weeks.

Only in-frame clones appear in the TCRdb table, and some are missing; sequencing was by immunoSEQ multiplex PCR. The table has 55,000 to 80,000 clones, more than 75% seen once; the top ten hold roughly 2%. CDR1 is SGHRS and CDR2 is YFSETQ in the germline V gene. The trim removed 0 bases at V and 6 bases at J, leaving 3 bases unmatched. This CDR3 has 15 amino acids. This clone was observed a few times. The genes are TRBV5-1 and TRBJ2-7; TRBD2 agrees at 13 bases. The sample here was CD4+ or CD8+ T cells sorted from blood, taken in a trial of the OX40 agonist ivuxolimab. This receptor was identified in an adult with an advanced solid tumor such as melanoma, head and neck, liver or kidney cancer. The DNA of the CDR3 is TGCGCCAGCAGCTTGGGGACTAGCGGGGGTTCCGAGCAGTACTTC. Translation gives CASSLGTSGGSEQYF.